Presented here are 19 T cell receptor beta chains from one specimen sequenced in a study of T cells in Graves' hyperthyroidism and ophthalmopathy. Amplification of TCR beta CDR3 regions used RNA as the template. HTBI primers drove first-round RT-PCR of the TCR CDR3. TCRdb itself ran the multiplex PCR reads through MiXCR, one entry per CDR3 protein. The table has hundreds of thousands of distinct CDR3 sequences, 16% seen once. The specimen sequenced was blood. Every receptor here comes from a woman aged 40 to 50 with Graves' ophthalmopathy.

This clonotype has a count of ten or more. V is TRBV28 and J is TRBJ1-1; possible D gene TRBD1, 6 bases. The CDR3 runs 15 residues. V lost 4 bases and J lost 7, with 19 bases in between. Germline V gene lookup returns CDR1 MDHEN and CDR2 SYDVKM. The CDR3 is CASSSPGTSNDEAFF. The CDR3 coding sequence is TGTGCCAGCAGTTCCCCCGGGACATCGAATGATGAAGCTTTCTTT. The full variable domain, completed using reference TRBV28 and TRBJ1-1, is DVKVTQSSRYLVKRTGEKVFLECVQDMDHENMFWYRQDPGLGLRLIYFSYDVKMKEKGDIPEGYSVSREKKERFSLILESASTNQTSMYLCASSSPGTSNDEAFFGQGTRLTVV.

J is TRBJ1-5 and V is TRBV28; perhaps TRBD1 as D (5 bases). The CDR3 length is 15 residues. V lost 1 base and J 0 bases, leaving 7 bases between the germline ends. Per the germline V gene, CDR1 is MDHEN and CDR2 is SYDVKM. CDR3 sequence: CASSLYRTSNQPQHF. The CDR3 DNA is TGTGCCAGCAGTTTATACAGGACTAGCAATCAGCCCCAGCATTTT.

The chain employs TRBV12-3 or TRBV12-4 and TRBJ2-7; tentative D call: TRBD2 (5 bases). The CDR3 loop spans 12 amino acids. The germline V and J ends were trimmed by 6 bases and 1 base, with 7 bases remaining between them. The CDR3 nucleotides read TGTGCCAGCAGCGGGGAGTCCTACGAGCAGTACTTC. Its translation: CASSGESYEQYF.

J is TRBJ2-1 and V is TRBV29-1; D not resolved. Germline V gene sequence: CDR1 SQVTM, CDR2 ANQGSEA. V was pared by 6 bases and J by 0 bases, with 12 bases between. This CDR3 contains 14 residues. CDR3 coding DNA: TGCAGCGTCTTAATTACCCTCTCCTACAATGAGCAGTTCTTC. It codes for CSVLITLSYNEQFF.

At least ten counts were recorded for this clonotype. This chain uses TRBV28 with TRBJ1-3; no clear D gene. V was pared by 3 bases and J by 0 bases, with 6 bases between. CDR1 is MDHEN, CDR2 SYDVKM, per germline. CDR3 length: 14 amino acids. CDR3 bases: TGTGCCAGCAGTTTCAGGTCCTCTGGAAACACCATATATTTT. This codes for CASSFRSSGNTIYF.

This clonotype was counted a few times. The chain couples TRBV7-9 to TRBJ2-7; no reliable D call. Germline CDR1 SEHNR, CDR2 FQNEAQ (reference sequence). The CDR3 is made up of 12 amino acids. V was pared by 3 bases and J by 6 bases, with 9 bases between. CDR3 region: CASSFELGEQYF. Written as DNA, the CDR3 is TGTGCCAGCAGCTTCGAGCTGGGCGAGCAGTACTTC.

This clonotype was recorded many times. DNA of the CDR3: TGTGCCAGCAGTGTGGGACAGGAGGTCACTGAAGCTTTCTTT. Residues: CASSVGQEVTEAFF. The chain combines TRBV2 with TRBJ1-1, with TRBD1 matching over 8 bases. The CDR3 is 14 amino acids. The trim removed 4 bases at V and 4 bases at J, leaving 5 bases unmatched. CDR1 is SNHLY and CDR2 is FYNNEI in the germline V gene.

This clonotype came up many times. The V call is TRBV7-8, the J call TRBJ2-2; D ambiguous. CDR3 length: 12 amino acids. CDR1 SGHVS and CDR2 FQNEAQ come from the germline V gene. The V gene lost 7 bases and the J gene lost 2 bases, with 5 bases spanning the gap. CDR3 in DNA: TGTGCCAGCAAGCTAAACACCGGGGAGCTGTTTTTT. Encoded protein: CASKLNTGELFF. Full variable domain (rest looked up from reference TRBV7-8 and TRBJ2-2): GAGVSQSPRYKVAKRGQDVALRCDPISGHVSLFWYQQALGQGPEFLTYFQNEAQLDKSGLPSDRFFAERPEGSVSTLKIQRTQQEDSAVYLCASKLNTGELFFGEGSRLTVL.

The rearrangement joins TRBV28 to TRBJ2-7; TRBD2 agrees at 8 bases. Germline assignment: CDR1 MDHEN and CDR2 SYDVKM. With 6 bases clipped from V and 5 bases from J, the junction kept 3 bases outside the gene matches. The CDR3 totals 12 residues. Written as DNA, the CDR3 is TGTGCCAGCAGACAGGGACTAGACGAGCAGTACTTC. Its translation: CASRQGLDEQYF.

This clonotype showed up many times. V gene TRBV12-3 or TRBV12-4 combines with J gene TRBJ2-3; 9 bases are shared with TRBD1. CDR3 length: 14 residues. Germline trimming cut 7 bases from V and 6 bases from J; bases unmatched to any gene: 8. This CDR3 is CASINDRGADTQYF. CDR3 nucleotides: TGTGCCAGCATCAATGACAGGGGGGCGGATACGCAGTATTTT.

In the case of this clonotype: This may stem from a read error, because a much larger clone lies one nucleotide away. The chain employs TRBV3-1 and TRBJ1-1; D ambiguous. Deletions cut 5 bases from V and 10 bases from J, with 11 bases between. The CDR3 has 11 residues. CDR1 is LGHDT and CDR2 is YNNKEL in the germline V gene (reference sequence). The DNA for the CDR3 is TGTGCCAGCAGCTTAAAGGGCTCAGCTTTCTTT. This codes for CASSLKGSAFF. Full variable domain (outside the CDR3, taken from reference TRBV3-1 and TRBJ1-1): DTAVSQTPKYLVTQMGNDKSIKCEQNLGHDTMYWYKQDSKKFLKIMFSYNNKELIINETVPNRFSPKSPDKAHLNLHINSLELGDSAVYFCASSLKGSAFFGQGTRLTVV.

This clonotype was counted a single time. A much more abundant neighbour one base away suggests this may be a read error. The CDR3 reads CACLSRTGHYHEQFF. Here the CDR3 DNA reads TGTGCCTGCCTGAGCCGGACAGGCCACTACCATGAGCAGTTCTTC. This rearrangement joins TRBV7-2 to TRBJ2-1, with TRBD1 identical over 7 bases. CDR3 size: 15 residues. Germline V gene lookup returns CDR1 SGHTA and CDR2 FQGNSA.

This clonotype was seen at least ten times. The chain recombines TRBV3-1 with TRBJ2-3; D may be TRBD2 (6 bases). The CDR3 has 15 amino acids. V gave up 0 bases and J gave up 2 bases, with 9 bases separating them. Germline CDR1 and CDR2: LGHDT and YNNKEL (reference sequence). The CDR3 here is CASSQDQDYTDTQYF. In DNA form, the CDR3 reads TGTGCCAGCAGCCAAGATCAGGACTACACAGATACGCAGTATTTT.

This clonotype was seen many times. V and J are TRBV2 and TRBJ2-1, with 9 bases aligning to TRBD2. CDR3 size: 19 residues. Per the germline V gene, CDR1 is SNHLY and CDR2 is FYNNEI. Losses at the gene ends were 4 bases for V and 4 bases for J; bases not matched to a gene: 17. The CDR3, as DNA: TGTGCCAGCAGTGTTTTCGTTCGGATACCTAGCGGGGAGTACAATGAGCAGTTCTTC. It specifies CASSVFVRIPSGEYNEQFF. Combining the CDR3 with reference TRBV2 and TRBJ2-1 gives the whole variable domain EPEVTQTPSHQVTQMGQEVILRCVPISNHLYFYWYRQILGQKVEFLVSFYNNEISEKSEIFDDQFSVERPDGSNFTLKIRSTKLEDSAMYFCASSVFVRIPSGEYNEQFFGPGTRLTVL.

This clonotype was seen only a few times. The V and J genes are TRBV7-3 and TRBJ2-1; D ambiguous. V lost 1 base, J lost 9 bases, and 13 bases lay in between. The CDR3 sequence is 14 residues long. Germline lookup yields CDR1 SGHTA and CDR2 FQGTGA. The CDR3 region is CASSLNPPGSEQFF. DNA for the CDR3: TGTGCCAGCAGCTTAAACCCCCCGGGTAGTGAGCAGTTCTTC.

CDR3: CASSQTFGQSYEQYF. The CDR3 DNA sequence: TGCGCCAGCAGCCAAACTTTCGGACAGTCCTACGAGCAGTACTTC. The chain links TRBV4-1 to TRBJ2-7; D may be TRBD1 (6 bases). Germline CDR1 is MGHRA and CDR2 is YSYEKL. The CDR3 spans 15 residues. V lost 2 bases, J lost 1 base, and 12 bases lay in between.

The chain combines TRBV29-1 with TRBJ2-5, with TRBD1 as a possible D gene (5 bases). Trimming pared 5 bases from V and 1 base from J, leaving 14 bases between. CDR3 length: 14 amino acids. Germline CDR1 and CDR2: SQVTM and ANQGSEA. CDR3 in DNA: TGCAGCGTTTCCTTAACAGGCTTCCAAGAGACCCAGTACTTC. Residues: CSVSLTGFQETQYF.

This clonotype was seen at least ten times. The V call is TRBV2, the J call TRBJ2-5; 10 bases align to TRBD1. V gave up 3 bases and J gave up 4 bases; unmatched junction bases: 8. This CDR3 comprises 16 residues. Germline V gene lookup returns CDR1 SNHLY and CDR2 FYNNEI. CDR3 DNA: TGTGCCAGCAGTGATTCGACAGGGGGCATAGGAGAGACCCAGTACTTC. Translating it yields CASSDSTGGIGETQYF.

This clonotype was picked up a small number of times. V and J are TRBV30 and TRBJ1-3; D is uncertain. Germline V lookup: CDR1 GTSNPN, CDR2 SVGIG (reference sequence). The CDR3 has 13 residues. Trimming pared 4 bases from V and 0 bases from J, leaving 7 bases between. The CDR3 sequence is CAWMLSSGNTIYF. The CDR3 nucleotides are TGTGCCTGGATGTTGAGCTCTGGAAACACCATATATTTT. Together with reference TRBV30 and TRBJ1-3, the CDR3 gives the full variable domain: SQTIHQWPATLVQPVGSPLSLECTVEGTSNPNLYWYRQAAGRGLQLLFYSVGIGQISSEVPQNLSASRPQDRQFILSSKKLLLSDSGFYLCAWMLSSGNTIYFGEGSWLTVV.